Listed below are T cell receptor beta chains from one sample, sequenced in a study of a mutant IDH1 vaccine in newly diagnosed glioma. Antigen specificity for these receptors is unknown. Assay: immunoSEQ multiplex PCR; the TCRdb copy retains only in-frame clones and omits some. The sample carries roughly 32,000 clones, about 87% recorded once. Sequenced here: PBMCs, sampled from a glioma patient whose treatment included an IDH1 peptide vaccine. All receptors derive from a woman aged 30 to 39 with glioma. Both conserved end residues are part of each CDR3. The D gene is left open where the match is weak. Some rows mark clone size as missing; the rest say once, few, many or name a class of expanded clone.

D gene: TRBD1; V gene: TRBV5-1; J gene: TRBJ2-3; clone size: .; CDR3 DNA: TGCGCCAGCAGCCCCACGGGGACAGGGTATACAGATACGCAGTATTTT; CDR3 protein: CASSPTGTGYTDTQYF
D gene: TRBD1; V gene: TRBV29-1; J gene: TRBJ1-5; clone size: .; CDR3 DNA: TGCAGCGTTGCCCGGGGGACAGGCCCTTCGGGAGGGCCCCAGCATTTT; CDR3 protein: CSVARGTGPSGGPQHF
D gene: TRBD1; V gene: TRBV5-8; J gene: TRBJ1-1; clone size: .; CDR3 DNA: TGTGCCAGCAGCTTGGGGCGGGACAGGGGGCGGCACGATGAAGCTTTCTTT; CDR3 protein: CASSLGRDRGRHDEAFF
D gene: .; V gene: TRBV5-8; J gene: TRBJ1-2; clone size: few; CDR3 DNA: TGTGCCAGCAGCTTCGGTGGGGACTATGGCTACACCTTC; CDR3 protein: CASSFGGDYGYTF
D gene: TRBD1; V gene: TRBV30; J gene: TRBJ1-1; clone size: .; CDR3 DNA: TGTGCCTGGAGAGATACAGGGGTCACTGAAGCTTTCTTT; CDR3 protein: CAWRDTGVTEAFF
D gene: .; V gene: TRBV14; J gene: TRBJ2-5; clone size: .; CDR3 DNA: TGTGCCAGCAGCCAAGTCCAGGGCCGGCAAGAGACCCAGTACTTC; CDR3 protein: CASSQVQGRQETQYF
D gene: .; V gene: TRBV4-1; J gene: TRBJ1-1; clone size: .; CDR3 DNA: TGCGCCAGCAGCCCCCTCGGGGGGCTGCCTGAAGCTTTCTTT; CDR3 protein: CASSPLGGLPEAFF
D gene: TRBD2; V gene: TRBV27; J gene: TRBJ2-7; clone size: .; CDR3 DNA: TGTGCCAGCAGTTTCCGAGCGGGGGGCTCCTACGAGCAGTACTTC; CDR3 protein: CASSFRAGGSYEQYF
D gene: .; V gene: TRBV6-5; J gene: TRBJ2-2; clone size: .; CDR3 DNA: TGTGCCAGCAGTCCCCAAACCGGGGAGCTGTTTTTT; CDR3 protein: CASSPQTGELFF
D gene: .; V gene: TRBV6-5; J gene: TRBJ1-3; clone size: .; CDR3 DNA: TGTGCCAGCACGCCAGACTACTCTGGAAACACCATATATTTT; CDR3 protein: CASTPDYSGNTIYF
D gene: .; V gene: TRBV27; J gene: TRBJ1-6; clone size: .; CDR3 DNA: TGTGCCAGCAGTCGGACGGCGTCCCTGTGGAATTCACCCCTCCACTTT; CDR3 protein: CASSRTASLWNSPLHF
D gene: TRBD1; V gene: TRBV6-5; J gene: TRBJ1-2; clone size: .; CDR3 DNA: TGTGCCAGCAAGGGGACAGACGACTATGGCTACACCTTC; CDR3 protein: CASKGTDDYGYTF
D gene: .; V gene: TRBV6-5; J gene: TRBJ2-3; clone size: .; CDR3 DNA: TGTGCCAGCAGTCGGCGGGACCCCGATACGCAGTATTTT; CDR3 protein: CASSRRDPDTQYF
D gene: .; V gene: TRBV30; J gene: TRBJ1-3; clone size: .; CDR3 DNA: TGTGCCTGGAGAGCAGGAACCAGCTCTGGAAACACCATATATTTT; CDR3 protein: CAWRAGTSSGNTIYF
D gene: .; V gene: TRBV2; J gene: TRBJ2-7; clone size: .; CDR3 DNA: TGTGCCAGCAGGTTTGTCGGCGGCGAGCAGTACTTC; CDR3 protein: CASRFVGGEQYF
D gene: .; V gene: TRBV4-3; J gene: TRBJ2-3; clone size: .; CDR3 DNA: TGCGCCAGCAGCCAAATACAGGGCTTGGGGCGCACAGATACGCAGTATTTT; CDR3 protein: CASSQIQGLGRTDTQYF
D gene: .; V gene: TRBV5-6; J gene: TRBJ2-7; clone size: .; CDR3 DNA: TGTGCCAGCAGCTTGGGGGTAGGCGAGCAGTACTTC; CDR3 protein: CASSLGVGEQYF
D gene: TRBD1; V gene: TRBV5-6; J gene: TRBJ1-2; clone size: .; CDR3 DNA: TGTGCCAGCAGCTCCGGGACAGGGCCAAACTATGGCTACACCTTC; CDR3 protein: CASSSGTGPNYGYTF
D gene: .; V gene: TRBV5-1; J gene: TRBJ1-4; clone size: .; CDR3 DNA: TGCGCCAGCAGCTTAGGGGTAGCAGCTAATGAAAAACTGTTTTTT; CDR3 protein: CASSLGVAANEKLFF
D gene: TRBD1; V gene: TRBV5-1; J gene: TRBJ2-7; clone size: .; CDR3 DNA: TGCGCCAGCAGGGTTTGGACAGGCCTGGGATACGAGCAGTACTTC; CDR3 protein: CASRVWTGLGYEQYF
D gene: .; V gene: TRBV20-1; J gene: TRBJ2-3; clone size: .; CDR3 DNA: TGCAGTGCCCCCCCGGGGGATACGCAGTATTTT; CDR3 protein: CSAPPGDTQYF
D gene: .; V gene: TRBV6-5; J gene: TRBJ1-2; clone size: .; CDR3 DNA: TGTGCCAGCGGAAAAGCCCAGGCGAGTGGCTATGGCTACACCTTC; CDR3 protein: CASGKAQASGYGYTF
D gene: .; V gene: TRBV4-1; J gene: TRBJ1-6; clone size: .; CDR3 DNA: TGCGCCAGCAGCCAAAACGGACTGGCACCCCTCCACTTT; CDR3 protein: CASSQNGLAPLHF
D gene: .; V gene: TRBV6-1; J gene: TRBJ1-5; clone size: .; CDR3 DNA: TGTGCCAGCAGTGAAGATCGTGCCATCTGGCCCCAGCATTTT; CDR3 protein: CASSEDRAIWPQHF
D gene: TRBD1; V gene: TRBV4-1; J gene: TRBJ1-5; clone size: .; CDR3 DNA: TGCGCCAGCAGCCAAGGACGGGGGACAGGGGGTGAGCCCCAGCATTTT; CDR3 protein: CASSQGRGTGGEPQHF
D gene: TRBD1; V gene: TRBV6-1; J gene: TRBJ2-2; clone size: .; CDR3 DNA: TGTGCCAGCAGCCGGGGACAGGGGGACACCGGGGAGCTGTTTTTT; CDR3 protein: CASSRGQGDTGELFF
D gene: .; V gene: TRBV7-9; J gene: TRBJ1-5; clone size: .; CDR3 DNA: TGTGCCAGCAGCTTAGGGCCGGGATTGGGATTATCCAATCAGCCCCAGCATTTT; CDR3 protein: CASSLGPGLGLSNQPQHF
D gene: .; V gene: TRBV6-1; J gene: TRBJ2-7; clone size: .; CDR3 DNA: TGTGCGACCTCGATGATGGCCGAGCAGTACTTC; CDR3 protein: CATSMMAEQYF
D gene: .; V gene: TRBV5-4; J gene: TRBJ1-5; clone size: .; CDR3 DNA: TGTGCCAGCAGCTTTGGTGTGGGAGATCAGCCCCAGCATTTT; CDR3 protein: CASSFGVGDQPQHF
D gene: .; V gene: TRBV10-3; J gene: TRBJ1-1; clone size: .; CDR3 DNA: TGTGCCATCAGTGAACGGACAGTGAACACTGAAGCTTTCTTT; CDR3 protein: CAISERTVNTEAFF
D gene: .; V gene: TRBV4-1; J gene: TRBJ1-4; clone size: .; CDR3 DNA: TGCGCCAGCAGCCACTCGGGGTATGGTGAAAAACTGTTTTTT; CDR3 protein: CASSHSGYGEKLFF
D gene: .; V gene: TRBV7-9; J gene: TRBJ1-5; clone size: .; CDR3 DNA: TGTGCCAGCAGCTTAACCCTACATCAGCCCCAGCATTTT; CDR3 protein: CASSLTLHQPQHF
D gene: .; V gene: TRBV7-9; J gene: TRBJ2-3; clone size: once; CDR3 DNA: TGTGCCAGCAGCTTAGGTTCGGGACCCGATACGCAGTATTTT; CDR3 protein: CASSLGSGPDTQYF
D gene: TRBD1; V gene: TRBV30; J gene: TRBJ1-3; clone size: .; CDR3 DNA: TGTGCCTGGACCCCGGGGACAGGTGGCTCTGGAAACACCATATATTTT; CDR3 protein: CAWTPGTGGSGNTIYF
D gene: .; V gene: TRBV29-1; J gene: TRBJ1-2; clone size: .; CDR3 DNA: TGCAGCGTCCCTAGTGAGGGCAACTATGGCTACACCTTC; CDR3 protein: CSVPSEGNYGYTF
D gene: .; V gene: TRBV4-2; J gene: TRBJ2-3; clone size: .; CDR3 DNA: TGTGCCAGCAGCCAAGTCACAGATACGCAGTATTTT; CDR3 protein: CASSQVTDTQYF
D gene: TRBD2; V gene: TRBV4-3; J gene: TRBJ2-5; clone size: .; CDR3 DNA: TGCGCCAGCAGCCAAGAGGCTAGCGGGGGCCAAGAGACCCAGTACTTC; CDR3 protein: CASSQEASGGQETQYF
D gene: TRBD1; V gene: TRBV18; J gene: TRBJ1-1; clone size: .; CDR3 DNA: TGTGCCAGCTCACCGGCTGGACAGGTCACTGAAGCTTTCTTT; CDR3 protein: CASSPAGQVTEAFF
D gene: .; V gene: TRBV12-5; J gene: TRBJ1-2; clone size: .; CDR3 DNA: TGTGCTAGTGCCCTTGGGACCCATTCTAGCTACACCTTC; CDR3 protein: CASALGTHSSYTF
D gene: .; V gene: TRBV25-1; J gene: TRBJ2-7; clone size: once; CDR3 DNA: TGTGCCAGCAGTGCGTTCGACGATCGAGGGGGCTCCTACGAGCAGTACTTC; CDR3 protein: CASSAFDDRGGSYEQYF
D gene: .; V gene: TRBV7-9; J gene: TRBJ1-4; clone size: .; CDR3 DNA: TGTGCCAGCAGCCTCATACCAGGGACCACTAATGAAAAACTGTTTTTT; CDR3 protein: CASSLIPGTTNEKLFF